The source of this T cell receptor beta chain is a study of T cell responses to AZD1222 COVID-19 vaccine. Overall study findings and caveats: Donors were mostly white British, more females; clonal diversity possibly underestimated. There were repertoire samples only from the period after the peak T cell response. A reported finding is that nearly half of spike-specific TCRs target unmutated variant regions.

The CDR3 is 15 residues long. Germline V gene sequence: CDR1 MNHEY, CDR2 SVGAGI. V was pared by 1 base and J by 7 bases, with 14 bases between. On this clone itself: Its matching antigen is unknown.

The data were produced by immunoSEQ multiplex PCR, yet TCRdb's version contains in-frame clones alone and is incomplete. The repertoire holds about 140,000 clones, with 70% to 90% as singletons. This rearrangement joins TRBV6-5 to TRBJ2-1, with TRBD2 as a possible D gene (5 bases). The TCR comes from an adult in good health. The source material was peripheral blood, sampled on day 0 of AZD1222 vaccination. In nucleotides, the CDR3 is TGTGCCAGCAGTTACTGGCTAGCAGCGTTAAATGAGCAGTTCTTC. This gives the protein CASSYWLAALNEQFF.